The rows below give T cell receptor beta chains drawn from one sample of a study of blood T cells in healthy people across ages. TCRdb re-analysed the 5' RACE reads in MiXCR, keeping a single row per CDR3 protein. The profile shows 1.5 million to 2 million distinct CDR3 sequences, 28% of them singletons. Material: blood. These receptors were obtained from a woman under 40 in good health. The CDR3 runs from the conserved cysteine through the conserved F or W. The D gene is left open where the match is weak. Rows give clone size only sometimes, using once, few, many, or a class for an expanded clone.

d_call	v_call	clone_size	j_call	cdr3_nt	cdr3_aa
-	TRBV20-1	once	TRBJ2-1	TGCAGTGTTCGCTCGGACACGCAGGGGGGGTTCTTC	CSVRSDTQGGFF
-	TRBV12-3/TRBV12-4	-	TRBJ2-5	TGTGCCAGCAGCGATCGGTACAGGGACAAAGAGACCCAGTACTTC	CASSDRYRDKETQYF
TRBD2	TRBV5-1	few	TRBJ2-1	TGCGCCAGCAGCTTTAGCGGGGGGGCCCCCTCGGATGAGCAGTTCTTC	CASSFSGGAPSDEQFF
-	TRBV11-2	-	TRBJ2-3	TGTGCCAGCAGCCCGTCGTGGGGCAGGGCAGATACGCAGTATTTT	CASSPSWGRADTQYF
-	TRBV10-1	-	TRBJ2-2	TGCGCCAGCTCGGTTGAACCGGACTGGAGCACCGGGGAGCCGTTTTTT	CASSVEPDWSTGEPFF
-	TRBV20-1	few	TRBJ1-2	TGCAGTGCTTTAAGACAAGCTAACTATGGCTACACCTTC	CSALRQANYGYTF
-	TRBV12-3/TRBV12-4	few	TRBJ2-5	TGTGCCAGCAGTTTAGCGAGGCGGGGTGGACAGACCCAGTACTTC	CASSLARRGGQTQYF
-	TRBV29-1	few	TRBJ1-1	TGCAGCGGAACCAAGGCGGACACTGAAGCTTTCTTT	CSGTKADTEAFF
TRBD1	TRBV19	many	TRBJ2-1	TGTGCCAGTAGTATCTCAGGGGGCAATGAGCAGTTCTTC	CASSISGGNEQFF
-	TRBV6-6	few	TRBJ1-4	TGTGCCAGCAGTTACCCAAAAGGCGGGGGTGCGGATGAAAAACTGTTTTTT	CASSYPKGGGADEKLFF
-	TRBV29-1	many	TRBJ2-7	TGCAGCGTTCGCTCCGGGACGGGATACGAGCAGTACTTC	CSVRSGTGYEQYF
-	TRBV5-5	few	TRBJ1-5	TGTGCCAGCAGCTTGACCCTAATAAGCAATCAGCCCCAGCATTTT	CASSLTLISNQPQHF
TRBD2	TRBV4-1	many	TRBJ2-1	TGCGCCAGCAGCCAAGAAGGCGCGGGGGGGAGCAATGAGCAGTTCTTC	CASSQEGAGGSNEQFF
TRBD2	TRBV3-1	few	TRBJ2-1	TGTGCCAGCAGTACAGCGGGAGGCATAAACAATGAGCAGTTCTTC	CASSTAGGINNEQFF
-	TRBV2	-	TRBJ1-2	TGTGCCAGCAGTGGGGGGGCCCCTGGGATAGGCTACACCTTC	CASSGGAPGIGYTF
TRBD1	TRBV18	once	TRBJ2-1	TGTGCCAGTCGTTCCGGGACAGGGGTCAATGGGCAGTTCTTC	CASRSGTGVNGQFF
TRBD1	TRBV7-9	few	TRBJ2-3	TGTGCCAGCAGCTTCCAGGGACAGATAGCTGGAGATACGCAGTATTTT	CASSFQGQIAGDTQYF
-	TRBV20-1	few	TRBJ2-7	TGCAGTGCCAGATCCCGGGAAGGTTCCCCTCGGGAGCAGTACTTC	CSARSREGSPREQYF
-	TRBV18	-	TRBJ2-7	TGTGCCAGCTCACCATTGAGAGGTCTCAGGGAGAAAGCCTACGAGCAGTACTTC	CASSPLRGLREKAYEQYF
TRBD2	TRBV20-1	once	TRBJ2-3	TGCAGTGCCAGCGGGACCGGGACTAGCGGGCCCAACACTGGGGATACGCAGTATTTT	CSASGTGTSGPNTGDTQYF
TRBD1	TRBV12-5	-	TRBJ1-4	TGTGCTAGTGGTCCCGGGGACAGATCAAATGAAAAACTGTTTTTT	CASGPGDRSNEKLFF
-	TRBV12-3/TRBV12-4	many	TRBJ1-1	TGTGCCAGCAGTTTCACAGTAGACACTGAAGCTTTCTTT	CASSFTVDTEAFF
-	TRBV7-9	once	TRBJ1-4	TGTGCCAGCAGCGACCAGGGTTATAATGAAAAACTGTTTTTT	CASSDQGYNEKLFF
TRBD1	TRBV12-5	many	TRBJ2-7	TGTGCTAGTGGGTCCCGGGACAGGGGCTACGAGCAGTACTTC	CASGSRDRGYEQYF
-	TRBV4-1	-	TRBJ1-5	TGCGCCAGCAGCCAGGAAAACAGGGATCAGCCCCAGCATTTT	CASSQENRDQPQHF
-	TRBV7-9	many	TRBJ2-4	TGTGCCAGCAGCATCACGACCCCTACCAAAAACATTCAGTACTTC	CASSITTPTKNIQYF
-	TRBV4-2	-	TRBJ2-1	TGTGCCAGCAGCCAAGGTGCTATTTGGAAGGGGTATGAGCAGTTCTTC	CASSQGAIWKGYEQFF
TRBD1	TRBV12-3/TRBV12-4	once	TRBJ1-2	TGTGCCAGCAGACCAACAGGGGGGCGCAGGAACACCTATGGCTACACCTTC	CASRPTGGRRNTYGYTF
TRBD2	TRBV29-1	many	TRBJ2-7	TGCAGCGTTGAAAGGGGGACTAGCGGGTACTCCTACGAGCAGTACTTC	CSVERGTSGYSYEQYF
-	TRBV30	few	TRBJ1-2	TGTGCCTGGAGTCCCCGGGGAGTCGGCTACACCTTC	CAWSPRGVGYTF
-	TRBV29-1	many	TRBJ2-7	TGCAGCGTTGAAGCCAGCTACGAGCAGTACTTC	CSVEASYEQYF
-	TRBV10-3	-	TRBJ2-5	TGTGCCATCAGTGGGATGTGGGGAGAAGAGACCCAGTACTTC	CAISGMWGEETQYF
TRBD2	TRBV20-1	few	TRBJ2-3	TGCAGTGTTCTACCGCCGGGACTAGGCACAGATACGCAGTATTTT	CSVLPPGLGTDTQYF
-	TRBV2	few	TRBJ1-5	TGTGCCAGCAGGAGCGGAGGATGGGAGCCCCAGCATTTT	CASRSGGWEPQHF
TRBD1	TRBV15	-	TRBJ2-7	TGTGCCACCAGCAGATCCAGGACAGGCCCGAACGTAGAGCAGTACTTC	CATSRSRTGPNVEQYF
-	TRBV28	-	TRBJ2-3	TGTGCCAGCAGTTCGCCCGGCAGGGTGTCAGATACGCAGTATTTT	CASSSPGRVSDTQYF
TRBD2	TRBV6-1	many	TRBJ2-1	TGTGCCAGCGCTGGAGCGGGGGGTGGAGGCTCCTACAATGAGCAGTTCTTC	CASAGAGGGGSYNEQFF
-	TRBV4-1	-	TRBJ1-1	TGCGCCAGCAGCCAAGTTCGGGGGGCAGCGATTGAAGCTTTCTTT	CASSQVRGAAIEAFF
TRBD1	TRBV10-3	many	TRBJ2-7	TGTGCCTCCGGCCAGGGACAGCGCGAGCAGTACTTC	CASGQGQREQYF
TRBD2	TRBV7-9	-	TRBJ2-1	TGTGCCAGCAGCTCGCTAGCGGGACGAAGCAATGAGCGGTTCTTC	CASSSLAGRSNERFF
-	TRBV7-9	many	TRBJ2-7	TGTGCCAGGGCGGGGACGGGCAGGCCCTCCTACGAGCAGTACTTC	CARAGTGRPSYEQYF
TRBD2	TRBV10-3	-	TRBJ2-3	TGTGCCATCACTGACGGTCTAGCGGGGAACACAGATACGCAGTATTTT	CAITDGLAGNTDTQYF
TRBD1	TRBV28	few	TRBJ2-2	TGTGCCAGCAGTTCCCGGGACAGGGGTACCGGGGAGCTGTTTTTT	CASSSRDRGTGELFF
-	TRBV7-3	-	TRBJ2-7	TGTGCCAGCCCTCTCACACCCAATGAGCAGTACTTC	CASPLTPNEQYF
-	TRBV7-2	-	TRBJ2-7	TGTGCCAGCAGCTTAGCAGGTGCCTCCCAGGGGCACGAGCAGTACTTC	CASSLAGASQGHEQYF
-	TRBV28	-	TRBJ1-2	TGTGCCAGCAGTTTACCTCCCAAGAGGGACGGCTACACCTTC	CASSLPPKRDGYTF
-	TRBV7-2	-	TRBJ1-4	TGTGCCAGCAGCTTCGCGGAGGTTAATGAAAAACTGTTTTTT	CASSFAEVNEKLFF
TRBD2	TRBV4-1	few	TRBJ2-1	TGCGCCAGCAAGAACCCTCTGGCTAGCGGGGGGGCCGACAGATCAGGCGAGCAGTTCTTC	CASKNPLASGGADRSGEQFF